A single TCR beta chain is shown here with its context. The data were obtained in a study of T cell changes during pregnancy in multiple sclerosis. Germline lookup yields CDR1 KGHSH and CDR2 LQKENI. V lost 5 bases to trimming and J lost 0 bases; unmatched junction nucleotides: 3. This CDR3 is built from 14 residues. The protocol was immunoSEQ multiplex PCR, while the TCRdb copy is restricted to in-frame clones and leaves out a portion. This table has 70,000 to 100,000 clones, over 85% appearing once. The chain is built from TRBV18 and TRBJ1-2, with TRBD1 matching over 7 bases. Sequences were derived from peripheral blood, sampled in the first trimester of pregnancy. This sequence was found in a female donor with multiple sclerosis, enrolled in a pregnancy study. The CDR3 bases are TGTGCCAGCTCAAACAGGGGAGCTAACTATGGCTACACCTTC. The encoded protein is CASSNRGANYGYTF.